This TCR beta chain comes out of a study of blood T cells in healthy people across ages (dated by TCRdb to about 2015). Background on the whole study: In model experiments, template switching captured roughly one uniquely barcoded TCR beta cDNA molecule for every two T cells. Two additional independent replicas of 1 million unique cDNA reads from the same blood draw were analyzed for two donors (one aged 18 to 29 and one aged 80 or older). The study measured age-related changes in TCR beta repertoire diversity using deep sequencing normalized with unique cDNA molecular identifiers. Donors of different ages were randomly distributed across sequencing lanes to avoid experimental bias. Four age groups were formed from the donors: young (average about 17 years), middle-aged (more than 35), aged (roughly 56) and long-lived (around 80). Broader findings and caveats from the paper: Observed TCR beta diversity correlated strongly with the percentage of naive T cells measured by flow cytometry. Because the CMV infection status of the donors was unknown, age-related changes in expanded clonotypes may potentially have been confounded. Observed TCR beta diversity per million T cells fell roughly linearly with age, and a significant reduction was already apparent by age approximately 41. Conclusive comparison of naive and antigen-experienced compartments was prevented by the profiling of bulk unsorted PBMCs. Total diversity estimates from one million sequenced T cells were considered lower bounds and underestimates. Compared with the aged group, more naive CD4+ T cells, fewer expanded clones and increased TCR diversity were shown by the long-lived group, suggesting age selection.

Libraries were made using 5' RACE. Sequencing used an Illumina HiSeq 2500. A second PCR of roughly 7 to 11 cycles was performed with a sample-barcoded 5' primer and a J-beta primer mix. A unique molecular identifier was introduced onto each TCR beta cDNA molecule by a template-switch 5' adaptor carrying 12 random nucleotides. At least 3 million CDR3-containing paired-end reads were obtained from each sample. The Mint cDNA synthesis kit, primed by a TRBC-specific oligonucleotide, was used to synthesize first-strand cDNA from all RNA. After uracil-DNA glycosylase treatment, a first 18-cycle PCR used universal primers M1SS and BC2_uni_R on all cDNA. Regarding the original processing steps: For normalization, 1 million high-quality reads, each with a distinct molecular identifier, were randomly selected from each sample. Instead of being binned into consensus sequences, reads that shared molecular identifiers were thrown out. MiTCR, with a Q25 quality threshold and the strictest error-elimination algorithm, was used for CDR3 identification, clonotype clustering and error correction. A nonparametric unseen species model with Euler transformation was used to estimate lower-bound total TCR beta diversity. Starting from the raw public reads, TCRdb applied fastp trimming at Q25, assembled clones with MiXCR and retained in-frame beta chains. Records with the same CDR3 protein are collapsed into one entry carrying the most frequent genes and DNA. TCRdb, rather than the study authors, made the V and J calls. A total of 600,000 or so distinct CDR3 sequences appear in this sample, around half of them only once. The ten most abundant clones make up roughly 24% of the sample.

On this clonotype: Its target antigen remains unknown. Within one base of it there is no much larger clone, and no base qualities were kept.

The roughly 39 donors, aged about 6 to 100 years, were systemically healthy Caucasian individuals from Russia. About 9.1 milliliters of peripheral blood were collected from each donor into EDTA-treated Vacutainer tubes. Ficoll-Paque density-gradient centrifugation was used to isolate PBMCs, with at least 6 million per sample. Trizol reagent was used to extract total RNA from the PBMCs, yielding at least 6 micrograms per sample. Naive CD45RAhigh/CD27high T cell percentages were measured by flow cytometry on a PBMC aliquot from every donor. Counted from cysteine to phenylalanine, this CDR3 has 10 amino acids. CDR3 DNA only is kept here, 30 bases in frame from base 1. V drops 8 bases and J drops 8 bases, leaving 9 bases in between. Taken from the germline V gene, the CDR1 and CDR2 loops are MDHEN and SYDVKM.

Sequencing used blood. This sequence uses TRBV28 and TRBJ1-1, with TRBD1 perhaps the D gene, on 5 matching bases. This TCR came from an elderly man in good health. For the CDR3, the sequence is CASRNREAFF. The bases are TGTGCCAGCCGCAACAGGGAAGCTTTCTTT. The reference TRBV28 and TRBJ1-1 proteins fill in what lies around the CDR3, so the full variable domain reads DVKVTQSSRYLVKRTGEKVFLECVQDMDHENMFWYRQDPGLGLRLIYFSYDVKMKEKGDIPEGYSVSREKKERFSLILESASTNQTSMYLCASRNREAFFGQGTRLTVV.